One sample yielded the 30 T cell receptor beta chains listed below, sequenced in a study of immune cell composition in non-small cell lung cancer. Libraries were prepared by immunoSEQ multiplex PCR; TCRdb keeps only in-frame clonotypes and omits some of them. The sample has about 7,500 clones, roughly 70% seen once. Sequencing was performed on lung tumor tissue. All receptors derive from a human donor with non-small cell lung cancer.

A few counts support this clone. This chain links TRBV7-6 with TRBJ1-5; D gene ambiguous. Germline V gives CDR1 SGHVS, CDR2 FNYEAQ. With 5 bases removed from V and 2 bases from J, the gap between germline ends came to 10 bases. The CDR3 spans 14 residues. The CDR3 protein is CASSPLLGNQPQHF. CDR3 sequence (DNA): TGTGCCAGCAGCCCCCTATTGGGCAATCAGCCCCAGCATTTT.

This clone was seen only a few times. This chain uses TRBV7-3 with TRBJ2-1; 13 bases fit TRBD2. This CDR3 spans 18 amino acids. J was trimmed by 4 bases and V by 4 bases; bases with no gene match: 10. Per the germline V gene, CDR1 is SGHTA and CDR2 is FQGTGA. The chain's CDR3 is CASSSPPGTSGAYNEQFF. In DNA form, the CDR3 reads TGTGCCAGCAGCTCTCCACCCGGGACTAGCGGGGCTTACAATGAGCAGTTCTTC. The full variable domain, in which reference TRBV7-3 and TRBJ2-1 provide the parts outside the CDR3, is GAGVSQTPSNKVTEKGKYVELRCDPISGHTALYWYRQSLGQGPEFLIYFQGTGAADDSGLPNDRFFAVRPEGSVSTLKIQRTERGDSAVYLCASSSPPGTSGAYNEQFFGPGTRLTVL.

J is TRBJ1-1 and V is TRBV19; D is unclear. Deletions cut 5 bases from V and 4 bases from J, with 11 bases between. CDR3 length: 13 amino acids. Germline values: CDR1 LNHDA, CDR2 SQIVND (reference sequence). The DNA for the CDR3 is TGTGCCAGTAGTGGGGAGTGGGGCACTGAAGCTTTCTTT. This sequence encodes CASSGEWGTEAFF. Supplemented by reference TRBV19 and TRBJ1-1, the full variable domain reads DGGITQSPKYLFRKEGQNVTLSCEQNLNHDAMYWYRQDPGQGLRLIYYSQIVNDFQKGDIAEGYSVSREKKESFPLTVTSAQKNPTAFYLCASSGEWGTEAFFGQGTRLTVV.

V gene TRBV5-6 combines with J gene TRBJ1-1, with D perhaps matching TRBD1 (5 bases). The V gene's germline CDR1 is SGHDT and CDR2 YYEEEE. Trimming took 4 bases from V and 5 from J, leaving 15 bases between them. This CDR3 is 14 amino acids long. In DNA, the CDR3 is TGTGCCAGCAGCCTTAGGGGCCGGGGGACTGAAGCTTTCTTT. This translates into CASSLRGRGTEAFF.

The V and J genes are TRBV28 and TRBJ2-3, with 10 bases aligning to TRBD2. The CDR3 covers 17 residues. V was clipped by 5 bases and J by 2 bases; unmatched bases: 10. Per germline, CDR1 MDHEN and CDR2 SYDVKM. CDR3 nucleotide sequence: TGTGCCAGCAGTAGCCCCTTCGGACTAGCGGACACAGATACGCAGTATTTT. It codes for CASSSPFGLADTDTQYF. The full variable domain, rest sourced from reference TRBV28 and TRBJ2-3, is DVKVTQSSRYLVKRTGEKVFLECVQDMDHENMFWYRQDPGLGLRLIYFSYDVKMKEKGDIPEGYSVSREKKERFSLILESASTNQTSMYLCASSSPFGLADTDTQYFGPGTRLTVL.

This clone was counted a few times. V usage is TRBV18 and J usage is TRBJ2-7, with 7 nucleotides matching TRBD1. This CDR3 contains 12 residues. The ends lost 2 bases at V and 7 bases at J; junction bases unmatched: 2. Germline V gene lookup returns CDR1 KGHSH and CDR2 LQKENI. The CDR3 nucleotides are TGTGCCAGCTCACCAACAGGGGAGGAGCAGTACTTC. It is translated as CASSPTGEEQYF. The full variable domain, rest sourced from reference TRBV18 and TRBJ2-7, is NAGVMQNPRHLVRRRGQEARLRCSPMKGHSHVYWYRQLPEEGLKFMVYLQKENIIDESGMPKERFSAEFPKEGPSILRIQQVVRGDSAAYFCASSPTGEEQYFGPGTRLTVT.

This chain uses TRBV9 with TRBJ2-5; 13 positions match TRBD2. Per germline, CDR1 SGDLS and CDR2 YYNGEE. This CDR3 region has 15 residues. Unmatched junction bases numbered 1, after V lost 3 bases and J lost 2 bases. CDR3 DNA: TGTGCCAGCAGCGGACTAGCGGGGGGTCAAGAGACCCAGTACTTC. It yields the protein CASSGLAGGQETQYF.

The chain couples TRBV27 to TRBJ1-2; 9 bases match TRBD1. CDR3 length equals 14 residues. The ends lost 0 bases at V and 5 bases at J; junction bases unmatched: 1. From germline, CDR1 is MNHEY and CDR2 SMNVEV (reference sequence). Here the CDR3 reads CASSLSGQGYGYTF. CDR3 nucleotide sequence: TGTGCCAGCAGTTTATCCGGACAGGGGTATGGCTACACCTTC.

V gene TRBV7-9 combines with J gene TRBJ2-5; tentative D call: TRBD2 (7 bases). This CDR3 is 15 amino acids long. Germline assignment: CDR1 SEHNR and CDR2 FQNEAQ (reference sequence). Trimming cost V 6 bases and J 5 bases, with 19 bases left between them. CDR3 sequence: CASRSGDYAGETQYF. The DNA of the CDR3 is TGTGCCAGCAGATCAGGGGACTACGCTGGGGAGACCCAGTACTTC.

This clone has a single count. The chain links TRBV5-4 to TRBJ2-5; 8 nucleotides align to TRBD2. Trimming at V came to 3 bases and at J to 1 base, leaving 11 bases not matched to a gene. Germline assignment: CDR1 SGHNT and CDR2 YYREEE (reference sequence). The CDR3 length is 17 residues. CDR3 in amino acids: CASSSPALGLAQETQYF. CDR3 bases: TGTGCCAGCAGCTCGCCCGCTCTAGGACTAGCCCAAGAGACCCAGTACTTC.

This chain uses TRBV29-1 with TRBJ2-3; 8 bases match TRBD1. Germline V gene sequence: CDR1 SQVTM, CDR2 ANQGSEA. The V and J ends lost 7 bases and 2 bases, in that order; junction bases with no gene match: 5. This CDR3 region has 13 residues. CDR3 in DNA: TGCAGCGCTAGGACAGGGAACACAGATACGCAGTATTTT. Protein sequence: CSARTGNTDTQYF.

The rearrangement links TRBV5-1 to TRBJ1-4; no reliable D call. The CDR3 is 14 amino acids. Germline values: CDR1 SGHRS, CDR2 YFSETQ. Trimming took off 4 bases at V and 5 bases at J, with 12 bases between the two ends. The CDR3 nucleotides are TGCGCCAGCAGCCCGGCCGGGTTAAATGAAAAACTGTTTTTT. Amino acids: CASSPAGLNEKLFF.

In this sample, this clone turned up a few times. This chain uses TRBV7-3 with TRBJ2-1, with 11 positions matching TRBD2. This CDR3 has 15 amino acids. V lost 5 bases to trimming and J lost 8 bases; unmatched junction nucleotides: 8. Germline V lookup: CDR1 SGHTA, CDR2 FQGTGA. The CDR3 sequence is CASSPTSGESDEQFF. The CDR3 DNA follows: TGTGCCAGCAGCCCGACTAGCGGGGAGTCCGATGAGCAGTTCTTC.

V gene TRBV7-9 combines with J gene TRBJ2-7, with 8 bases lining up with TRBD1. Germline CDR1 SEHNR, CDR2 FQNEAQ (reference sequence). V lost 3 bases and J lost 6; bases outside the gene matches: 4. This CDR3 region has 13 residues. CDR3 bases: TGTGCCAGCAGCTTGACAGGGGTAGGCGAGCAGTACTTC. Translation: CASSLTGVGEQYF.

J is TRBJ2-3 and V is TRBV5-3; TRBD2 matches at 12 bases. TRBV5-3 is placed among ORFs of uncertain function. With V trimmed by 1 base and J by 4 bases, 10 bases remained unmatched. The length of the CDR3 is 18 residues. CDR3 coding DNA: TGTGCCAGAAGCTTGACCCCGACTAGCGGGAGTTATTCAGATACGCAGTATTTT. Translating gives CARSLTPTSGSYSDTQYF.

CDR3 sequence: CASSQSLVQYF. As DNA, the CDR3 is TGTGCCAGCAGCCAGTCCCTCGTCCAGTACTTC. V and J are TRBV25-1 and TRBJ2-7; D is undetermined. The CDR3 is 11 amino acids. V shed 6 bases and J shed 10 bases, with 13 bases lying between them. CDR1 is MGHDK, CDR2 SYGVNS, per germline.

The V call is TRBV7-3, the J call TRBJ2-1, with a weak D call TRBD2 (5 bases). V lost 3 bases to trimming and J lost 7 bases, with 10 bases between them. Germline assignment: CDR1 SGHTA and CDR2 FQGTGA. This CDR3 is 13 amino acids long. The CDR3 DNA sequence: TGTGCCAGCAGCTTCACGGAGGCGAATGAGCAGTTCTTC. It is translated as CASSFTEANEQFF.

V and J are TRBV5-6 and TRBJ2-7; 8 bases match TRBD1. The CDR3 spans 14 residues. Germline values: CDR1 SGHDT, CDR2 YYEEEE. Trimming cost V 3 bases and J 3 bases; bases outside gene matches: 5. The CDR3 spells CASSSLQGVYEQYF. The CDR3 nucleotides are TGTGCCAGCAGCTCCTTACAGGGGGTCTACGAGCAGTACTTC.

The chain joins TRBV5-6 to TRBJ1-1; D gene uncertain. The CDR3 runs to 13 residues. The germline V gene has CDR1 SGHDT and CDR2 YYEEEE. The ends were cut back, 4 bases at V and 11 bases at J, with 18 bases in the middle. The CDR3 spells CASSPGRDRVAFF. CDR3 bases: TGTGCCAGCAGCCCCGGACGGGATAGGGTTGCTTTCTTT.

The chain couples TRBV7-3 to TRBJ2-2, with 9 bases matching TRBD1. Germline loops: CDR1 SGHTA, CDR2 FQGTGA. Trimming took 4 bases from V and 2 from J; bases not matched to a gene: 5. The CDR3 consists of 16 residues. The DNA of the CDR3 is TGTGCCAGCAGCTATGGGGGACAGGGCAACACCGGGGAGCTGTTTTTT. It specifies CASSYGGQGNTGELFF.

The chain carries TRBV28 and TRBJ1-5; the D is unclear. Trimming pared 6 bases from V and 2 bases from J, leaving 8 bases between. CDR1 and CDR2 from the germline V gene are MDHEN and SYDVKM. CDR3 length: 13 residues. The CDR3 sequence: CASSPQGNQPQHF. The CDR3 nucleotides read TGTGCCAGCAGCCCCCAGGGCAATCAGCCCCAGCATTTT.

This chain joins TRBV2 and TRBJ2-6; D could derive from TRBD1 or TRBD2 (5 bases each). There are 17 residues in the CDR3. Germline-derived CDR1 and CDR2 are SNHLY and FYNNEI. V was shortened by 7 bases and J by 1 base, with 17 bases between the two germline ends. CDR3 in amino acids: CASNEGPSASGANVLTF. CDR3 sequence (DNA): TGTGCCAGCAATGAGGGGCCTTCAGCTTCTGGGGCCAACGTCCTGACTTTC.

This clone is a singleton in its sample. V gene TRBV6-6 combines with J gene TRBJ2-7; D is possibly TRBD2 (5 bases). The V gene lost 6 bases and the J gene lost 2 bases, with 8 bases spanning the gap. The CDR3 is 12 amino acids. Germline CDR1 is MNHNY and CDR2 is SVGAGI (reference sequence). The CDR3, as DNA: TGTGCCAGCAGGGGAGACACCTACGAGCAGTACTTC. Translating gives CASRGDTYEQYF.

The chain has TRBV7-2 and TRBJ1-4, with 9 bases aligning to TRBD1. The CDR3 runs 15 residues. Germline CDR1 reads SGHTA; CDR2 reads FQGNSA. V trimming: 1 base; J trimming: 4 bases; junction bases outside the gene matches: 1. DNA for the CDR3: TGTGCCAGCAGCTTAGGACAGGGGGTTAATGAAAAACTGTTTTTT. Its protein product is CASSLGQGVNEKLFF.

This clone turned up a few times. This chain joins TRBV10-3 and TRBJ1-5; TRBD1 might be the D (6 bases). The CDR3 sequence is 13 residues long. V was cut by 0 bases and J by 7 bases, with 7 bases left in between. Germline loops: CDR1 ENHRY, CDR2 SYGVKD. CDR3 protein: CAISESGAQPQHF. The CDR3 nucleotides are TGTGCCATCAGTGAGTCGGGGGCGCAGCCCCAGCATTTT.

The chain has TRBV5-1 and TRBJ1-1, with 7 bases fitting TRBD1. The V gene end was trimmed by 4 bases and the J gene end by 1 base; junction bases not matched to a gene: 1. The CDR3 covers 13 residues. CDR1 is SGHRS, CDR2 YFSETQ, per germline. DNA of the CDR3: TGCGCCAGCAGCCGGACAGGGAACACTGAAGCTTTCTTT. Protein sequence: CASSRTGNTEAFF.

This clone was recorded a few times. The chain recombines TRBV6-5 with TRBJ1-6; 8 bases are shared with TRBD1. V trimming: 6 bases; J trimming: 7 bases; junction bases outside the gene matches: 5. Germline-derived CDR1 and CDR2 are MNHEY and SVGAGI. The CDR3 spans 14 residues. DNA for the CDR3: TGTGCCAGCAGACCTTGGACAGGGAATTCACCCCTCCACTTT. It translates to CASRPWTGNSPLHF.

This clone appeared a few times. The gene calls are TRBV5-8 and TRBJ1-2, with no clear D. Germline CDR1 is SGHTS and CDR2 is YDEGEE. Trimming pared 2 bases from V and 8 bases from J, leaving 16 bases between. This CDR3 comprises 14 residues. DNA of the CDR3: TGTGCCAGCAGCTTAGGATCGCCAGGTGACGGCTACACCTTC. This gives the protein CASSLGSPGDGYTF.

This sequence joins TRBV5-4 and TRBJ2-3; D is possibly TRBD2 (5 bases). V shed 6 bases and J shed 0 bases, with 17 bases lying between them. Germline CDR1 SGHNT, CDR2 YYREEE (reference sequence). The CDR3 consists of 16 residues. In DNA form, the CDR3 reads TGTGCCAGCACCTTTGGGAGACTACCCAGCACAGATACGCAGTATTTT. This sequence encodes CASTFGRLPSTDTQYF. Looking up the rest from reference TRBV5-4 and TRBJ2-3 gives the full variable domain: ETGVTQSPTHLIKTRGQQVTLRCSSQSGHNTVSWYQQALGQGPQFIFQYYREEENGRGNFPPRFSGLQFPNYSSELNVNALELDDSALYLCASTFGRLPSTDTQYFGPGTRLTVL.

V gene TRBV30 combines with J gene TRBJ2-4, with D unresolved. The CDR3 has 11 amino acids. Germline CDR1 is GTSNPN and CDR2 is SVGIG (reference sequence). The V and J ends lost 3 bases and 6 bases respectively, with 6 bases between them. The CDR3, as DNA: TGTGCCTGGAGCTCGGGAAACATTCAGTACTTC. Translating it yields CAWSSGNIQYF. The whole variable domain, filled in from reference TRBV30 and TRBJ2-4, reads SQTIHQWPATLVQPVGSPLSLECTVEGTSNPNLYWYRQAAGRGLQLLFYSVGIGQISSEVPQNLSASRPQDRQFILSSKKLLLSDSGFYLCAWSSGNIQYFGAGTRLSVL.